This T cell receptor (beta chain) was obtained from a study of cytomegalovirus exposure and HLA in healthy donors. General study results and limits: Cytomegalovirus association was assigned to 150 to 200 TCR beta chains.

TCRdb's copy holds only in-frame clones and misses some; the assay was immunoSEQ multiplex PCR. This table has under 50,000 clones, over 85% appearing once. As regards this clone: Its specificity is not known.

V dropped 0 bases and J dropped 3 bases, with 14 bases sitting between them. The CDR3 is 16 amino acids. Germline CDR1 is SGHDN and CDR2 is FVKESK. Sequences were obtained from PBMCs. The J gene is TRBJ1-1, the V gene TRBV14; D is ambiguous. The source of this sequence is a woman younger than 30 in good health and CMV-seronegative. The CDR3 DNA is TGTGCCAGCAGCCAAGACCCTTGGCGGGGTTACACTGAAGCTTTCTTT. This codes for CASSQDPWRGYTEAFF.